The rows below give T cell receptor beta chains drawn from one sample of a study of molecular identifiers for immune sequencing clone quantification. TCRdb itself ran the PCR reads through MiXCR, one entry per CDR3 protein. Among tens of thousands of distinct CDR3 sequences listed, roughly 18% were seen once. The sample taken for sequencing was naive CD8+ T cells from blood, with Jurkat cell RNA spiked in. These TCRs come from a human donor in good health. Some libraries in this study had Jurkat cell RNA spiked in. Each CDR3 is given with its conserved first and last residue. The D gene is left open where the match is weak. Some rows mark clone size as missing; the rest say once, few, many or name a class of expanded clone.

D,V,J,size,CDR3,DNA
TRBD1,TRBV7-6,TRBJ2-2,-,CASSPIQGDTGELFF,TGTGCCAGCAGCCCCATTCAGGGGGACACCGGGGAGCTGTTTTTT
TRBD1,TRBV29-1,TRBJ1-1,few,CSVGQGETEAFF,TGCAGCGTAGGACAGGGCGAGACTGAAGCCTTCTTT
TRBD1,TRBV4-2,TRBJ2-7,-,CASSLFGQGDYEQYF,TGTGCCAGCAGCCTCTTCGGACAGGGGGACTACGAGCAGTACTTC
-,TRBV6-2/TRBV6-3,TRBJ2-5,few,CASGAWWETQYF,TGTGCCAGCGGGGCGTGGTGGGAGACCCAGTACTTC
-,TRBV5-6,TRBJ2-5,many,CASSLWGGPQYF,TGTGCCAGCAGCTTGTGGGGGGGCCCCCAGTACTTC
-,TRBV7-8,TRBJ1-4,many,CASSLVGGRTNEKLFF,TGTGCCAGCAGCTTAGTGGGGGGTCGGACTAATGAAAAACTGTTTTTT
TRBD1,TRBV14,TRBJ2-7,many,CASSGQGYEQYF,TGTGCCAGCAGCGGACAGGGCTACGAGCAGTACTTC
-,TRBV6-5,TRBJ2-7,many,CASSYSGSEQYF,TGTGCCAGCAGTTACTCAGGGTCCGAGCAGTACTTC
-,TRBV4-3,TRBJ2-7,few,CASSQEMGPYEQYF,TGCGCCAGCAGCCAAGAGATGGGACCCTACGAGCAGTACTTC
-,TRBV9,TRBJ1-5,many,CASSPYGGPNQPQHF,TGTGCCAGCAGCCCCTATGGAGGGCCTAATCAGCCCCAGCATTTT
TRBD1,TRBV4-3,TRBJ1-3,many,CASSHLTGGGNTIYF,TGCGCCAGCAGCCACCTTACAGGGGGTGGAAACACCATATATTTT
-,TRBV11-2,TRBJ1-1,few,CASSNLGGGNTEAFF,TGTGCCAGCAGCAACCTCGGGGGGGGAAACACTGAAGCTTTCTTT
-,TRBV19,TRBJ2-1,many,CASNAGNEQFF,TGTGCCAGTAACGCCGGAAATGAGCAGTTCTTC
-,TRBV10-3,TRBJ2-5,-,CAIKDSESSGTTQYF,TGTGCCATCAAAGACAGCGAATCCTCGGGTACGACCCAGTACTTC
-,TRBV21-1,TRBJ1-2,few,CASSPPDRGYGYTF,TGTGCCAGCAGCCCACCGGACAGGGGTTATGGCTACACCTTC
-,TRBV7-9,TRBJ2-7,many,CASSLVADTLHEQYF,TGTGCCAGCAGCTTAGTGGCGGATACCCTCCACGAGCAGTACTTC
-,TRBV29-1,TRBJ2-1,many,CSTDLAESSYNEQFF,TGCAGCACCGATTTAGCGGAGAGCTCCTACAATGAGCAGTTCTTC
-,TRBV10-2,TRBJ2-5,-,CASSDGDQETQYF,TGCGCCAGCAGTGATGGCGATCAAGAGACCCAGTACTTC
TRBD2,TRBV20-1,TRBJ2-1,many,CSAKISGAYYNEQFF,TGCAGTGCTAAGATTAGCGGGGCGTACTACAATGAGCAGTTCTTC
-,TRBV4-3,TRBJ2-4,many,CASSQDGTLRDIQYF,TGCGCCAGCAGCCAAGATGGAACCCTAAGGGACATTCAGTACTTC
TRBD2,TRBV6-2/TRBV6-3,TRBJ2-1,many,CASSYVGEGLEHNEQFF,TGTGCCAGCAGTTACGTGGGTGAGGGACTAGAACACAATGAGCAGTTCTTC
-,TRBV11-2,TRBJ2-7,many,CASSLGLTEQYF,TGTGCCAGCAGCTTAGGACTTACTGAGCAGTACTTC
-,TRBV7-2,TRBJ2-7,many,CASSSATRNFPMPFYEQYF,TGTGCCAGCAGCTCAGCGACAAGGAACTTTCCTATGCCCTTCTACGAGCAGTACTTC
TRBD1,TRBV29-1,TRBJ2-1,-,CSVEDPRQGRIDEQFF,TGCAGCGTTGAAGATCCCCGACAGGGGCGGATAGATGAGCAGTTCTTC
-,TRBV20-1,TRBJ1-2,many,CSGTGPLGGYTF,TGCAGTGGCACCGGGCCCCTGGGTGGCTACACCTTC
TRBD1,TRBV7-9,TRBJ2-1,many,CASSLENRGYRNEQFF,TGTGCCAGCAGCTTAGAAAACAGGGGGTACCGCAATGAGCAGTTCTTC
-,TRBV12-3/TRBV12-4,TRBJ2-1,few,CASTEGSSYNEQFF,TGTGCCAGCACCGAGGGGAGCTCCTACAATGAGCAGTTCTTC
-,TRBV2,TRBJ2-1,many,CASSEAVGEIQLNEQFF,TGTGCCAGCAGTGAAGCGGTGGGGGAGATTCAACTCAATGAGCAGTTCTTC
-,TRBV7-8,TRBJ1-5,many,CASSLGRGNQPQHF,TGTGCCAGCAGCTTAGGGAGGGGAAATCAGCCCCAGCATTTT
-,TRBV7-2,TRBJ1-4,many,CASSLGPGQGEKLFF,TGTGCCAGCAGCTTAGGTCCGGGCCAAGGGGAAAAACTGTTTTTT
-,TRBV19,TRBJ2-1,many,CASTWSVSYNEQFF,TGTGCCAGTACCTGGTCCGTTTCCTACAATGAGCAGTTCTTC
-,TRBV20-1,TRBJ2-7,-,CSARDNRRYEQYF,TGCAGTGCTAGAGATAACAGGAGGTACGAGCAGTACTTC
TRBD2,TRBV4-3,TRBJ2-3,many,CASSQDTSGSSTDTQYF,TGCGCCAGCAGCCAAGATACTAGCGGCTCTAGCACAGATACGCAGTATTTT
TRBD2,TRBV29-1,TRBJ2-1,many,CSVVGLAYNEQFF,TGCAGCGTTGTGGGACTAGCGTACAATGAGCAGTTCTTC
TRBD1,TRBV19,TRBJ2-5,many,CASSIVRGTETQYF,TGTGCCAGTAGTATAGTCAGGGGGACGGAGACCCAGTACTTC
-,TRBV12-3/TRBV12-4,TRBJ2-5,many,CASSPGETQYF,TGTGCCAGCAGTCCCGGGGAGACCCAGTACTTC
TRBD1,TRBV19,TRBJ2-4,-,CASSIETGGGVKNIQYF,TGTGCCAGTAGTATAGAGACAGGGGGCGGGGTCAAAAACATTCAGTACTTC
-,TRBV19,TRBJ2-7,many,CASTDGDYEQYF,TGTGCCAGCACGGACGGGGACTACGAGCAGTACTTC
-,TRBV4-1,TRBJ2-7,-,CASSPLGGEQYF,TGCGCCAGCAGCCCCCTGGGGGGAGAGCAGTACTTC